A single sample gave rise to the 4 T cell receptor beta chains below, sequenced in a study of neurological immune-mediated disorders. Time point here: longitudinal time-point 2. TCRdb redid the calling of the 5' RACE reads with MiXCR, one entry per CDR3 protein. The data show 84,000 or so distinct CDR3 sequences, with roughly an eighth seen just once and roughly 4.8% held by the top ten. Sequencing used PBMCs. These TCRs come from a female donor with HTLV-1-associated myelopathy (HAM/TSP).

This clonotype has at least ten counts. The chain links TRBV4-2 to TRBJ2-1; TRBD2 matches 9 bases. J gave up 6 bases and V 3 bases, and 9 bases lay outside the gene matches. Germline V gives CDR1 LGHNA, CDR2 YNFKEQ. This CDR3 contains 16 residues. This CDR3 reads CASSQSSGDRLNEQFF. CDR3 in DNA: TGTGCCAGCAGCCAGTCTAGCGGGGACCGCCTCAATGAGCAGTTCTTC.

This clonotype was seen ten or more times. The rearrangement links TRBV7-3 to TRBJ1-2; no firm D call. The germline V gene encodes CDR1 SGHTA and CDR2 FQGTGA. The CDR3 totals 14 residues. V dropped 0 bases and J dropped 8 bases, with 13 bases sitting between them. CDR3 sequence: CASSLTDSGGGYTF. The CDR3 bases are TGTGCCAGCAGCTTAACAGATTCCGGTGGGGGCTACACCTTC. Variable domain in full (rest from reference TRBV7-3 and TRBJ1-2): GAGVSQTPSNKVTEKGKYVELRCDPISGHTALYWYRQSLGQGPEFLIYFQGTGAADDSGLPNDRFFAVRPEGSVSTLKIQRTERGDSAVYLCASSLTDSGGGYTFGSGTRLTVV.

This clonotype appeared many times. V usage is TRBV5-1 and J usage is TRBJ2-1; 9 bases agree with TRBD2. The junction had 7 bases not matched to a gene; V was cut back by 1 base and J by 8 bases. The CDR3 extends over 15 amino acids. Germline lookup yields CDR1 SGHRS and CDR2 YFSETQ. The CDR3 protein is CASSLSSGAGDEQFF. The CDR3 bases are TGCGCCAGCAGCTTGTCTAGCGGGGCCGGGGATGAGCAGTTCTTC.

This clonotype appeared a few times. The chain carries TRBV19 and TRBJ2-7; the match to TRBD2 covers 10 bases. Trimming cost V 11 bases and J 7 bases; bases outside gene matches: 14. The V gene's germline CDR1 is LNHDA and CDR2 SQIVND (reference sequence). This CDR3 region has 14 residues. In DNA, the CDR3 is TGTGCCCCAGGCCGGCTAGCGGGGGCGGAAGAGCAGTACTTC. It specifies CAPGRLAGAEEQYF.